These 10 T cell receptor beta chains were sequenced from one sample in a study of cytomegalovirus exposure and HLA in healthy donors (dated by TCRdb to 2016 to 2017). Libraries came from the immunoSEQ multiplex PCR assay. A mixture of 60 forward primers for TCR Vbeta segments and 13 reverse primers for TCR Jbeta segments was used in the multiplex PCR. The immuneACCESS repertoire file appears here via TCRdb, limited to in-frame rearrangements. These files lack a portion of the clones; in checked studies, under half of the deficit traces to unresolved V genes, and the cause of the others is not known. The sample table lists around 130,000 clones, about 80% of them with a count of one. The ten largest make up around 1.8% of the sample. Sequencing was performed on PBMCs. The source of these receptors is a woman aged 45-59 years in good health and CMV-seronegative.

This sequence joins TRBV12-5 and TRBJ2-7; TRBD2 matches 9 bases. In germline, CDR1 is LGHNT, CDR2 FRNRAP. The CDR3 is 16 amino acids. Trimming at V came to 7 bases and at J to 5 bases, leaving 15 bases not matched to a gene. The CDR3 DNA reads as TGTGCTAGTGCCCCTCGGTGGCGGGAGGGCCCCCACGAGCAGTACGTC. This codes for CASAPRWREGPHEQYV.

The chain carries TRBV10-3 and TRBJ2-7; D may be TRBD1 (5 bases). The CDR3 contains 13 residues. The germline V and J ends were trimmed by 7 bases and 1 base, with 11 bases remaining between them. Germline CDR1 and CDR2: ENHRY and SYGVKD. The CDR3 nucleotides are TGTGCCATCAATGTCAGGGCATCCTACGAGCAGTACTTC. Amino acids: CAINVRASYEQYF.

The chain joins TRBV5-1 to TRBJ2-1; TRBD2 matches at 7 bases. The germline V gene has CDR1 SGHRS and CDR2 YFSETQ. With V trimmed by 2 bases and J by 5 bases, 4 bases remained unmatched. This CDR3 contains 14 residues. The CDR3: CASSFGAGDNEQFF. CDR3 sequence (DNA): TGCGCCAGCAGCTTTGGGGCGGGAGACAATGAGCAGTTCTTC. Together with reference TRBV5-1 and TRBJ2-1, the CDR3 gives the full variable domain: KAGVTQTPRYLIKTRGQQVTLSCSPISGHRSVSWYQQTPGQGLQFLFEYFSETQRNKGNFPGRFSGRQFSNSRSEMNVSTLELGDSALYLCASSFGAGDNEQFFGPGTRLTVL.

This clone has a single count. The V call is TRBV27, the J call TRBJ1-5; D gene ambiguous. Germline CDR1 and CDR2: MNHEY and SMNVEV (reference sequence). V was pared by 3 bases and J by 4 bases, with 10 bases between. The CDR3 has 14 residues. The chain's CDR3 is CASSLIALNQPQHF. In nucleotides, the CDR3 is TGTGCCAGCAGTTTGATCGCGTTAAATCAGCCCCAGCATTTT.

The V gene is TRBV6-5, the J gene TRBJ1-2; 7 bases fit TRBD1. Germline V lookup: CDR1 MNHEY, CDR2 SVGAGI. The CDR3 sequence is 16 residues long. V lost 0 bases to trimming and J lost 8 bases; unmatched junction nucleotides: 12. The CDR3 protein is CASSYSRGGQRRGYTF. CDR3 sequence (DNA): TGTGCCAGCAGTTACTCCCGAGGGGGCCAGAGGCGCGGCTACACCTTC.

V and J are TRBV29-1 and TRBJ1-1; TRBD1 matches at 10 bases. Germline CDR1 SQVTM, CDR2 ANQGSEA. The CDR3 contains 12 residues. V dropped 6 bases and J dropped 6; count of bases not matched to a gene: 4. The chain's CDR3 is CSVRTGGAEAFF. The CDR3, as DNA: TGCAGCGTACGGACAGGGGGGGCTGAAGCTTTCTTT.

The chain employs TRBV7-8 and TRBJ2-1; no clear D gene. The CDR3 extends over 13 amino acids. The germline V gene has CDR1 SGHVS and CDR2 FQNEAQ. The germline V and J ends were trimmed by 1 base and 3 bases, with 4 bases remaining between them. DNA for the CDR3: TGTGCCAGCAGCTTAGGTCGCTACAATGAGCAGTTCTTC. Protein sequence: CASSLGRYNEQFF.

The sample holds one count of this clone. The chain carries TRBV28 and TRBJ1-5; D remains unclear. Trimming removed 6 bases at V and 0 bases at J, with 9 bases between. The CDR3 is 14 amino acids. Germline V gives CDR1 MDHEN, CDR2 SYDVKM. CDR3 in DNA: TGTGCCAGCAGCCCGAGCAATAGCAATCAGCCCCAGCATTTT. Amino acid sequence: CASSPSNSNQPQHF. Looking up the rest from reference TRBV28 and TRBJ1-5 gives the full variable domain: DVKVTQSSRYLVKRTGEKVFLECVQDMDHENMFWYRQDPGLGLRLIYFSYDVKMKEKGDIPEGYSVSREKKERFSLILESASTNQTSMYLCASSPSNSNQPQHFGDGTRLSIL.

This clone was seen a handful of times. This chain joins TRBV11-2 and TRBJ1-2, with 8 bases fitting TRBD1. In germline, CDR1 is SGHAT, CDR2 FQNNGV. There are 13 residues in the CDR3. V lost 3 bases to trimming and J lost 4 bases; unmatched junction nucleotides: 1. This CDR3 is CASSLDRVYGYTF. The CDR3 nucleotides are TGTGCCAGCAGCTTGGACAGGGTCTATGGCTACACCTTC.

This sequence joins TRBV27 and TRBJ1-4; TRBD1 might be the D (6 bases). Germline V lookup: CDR1 MNHEY, CDR2 SMNVEV (reference sequence). The CDR3 is 19 amino acids. The ends were cut back, 6 bases at V and 5 bases at J, with 28 bases in the middle. In nucleotides, the CDR3 is TGTGCCAGCAGAACCCGGTCGGACAGAAAGGAACGGGGCAATGAAAAACTGTTTTTT. Translation gives CASRTRSDRKERGNEKLFF.